The TCR beta chain described here comes from a study of T cells after yellow fever vaccination. As for the study in general: Any fraction with a low cell number was prepared using SMART-Seq v4 Ultra Low Input.

As TCR cDNA was made by 5'RACE template switching, a universal primer site and UMIs were added. TCRdb called the 5' RACE reads again in MiXCR, with one record for every CDR3 protein. The sample yields fewer than 150,000 distinct CDR3 sequences, 7% to 9% seen once. Findings and limits, study-wide: Post-booster samples contained most primary-vaccination clones (around 95% CD4, about 90% CD8).

The CDR3 consists of 14 residues. V shed 3 bases, J shed 9 bases, and the junction held 6 bases outside the gene matches. The germline V gene encodes CDR1 LGHNA and CDR2 YSLEER. This clonotype showed up many times. Its antigen remains unknown. The source is a man aged 30 to 45 who received the YFV17D yellow fever vaccine. The material sequenced was CD4+ T cells sorted from PBMCs, taken 5 days after the yellow fever booster vaccination. V usage is TRBV4-3 and J usage is TRBJ2-1; 9 nucleotides align to TRBD1. CDR3 in amino acids: CASSQSRDRVEQFF. The CDR3 nucleotides read TGCGCCAGCAGCCAGTCCCGGGACAGGGTTGAGCAGTTCTTC.